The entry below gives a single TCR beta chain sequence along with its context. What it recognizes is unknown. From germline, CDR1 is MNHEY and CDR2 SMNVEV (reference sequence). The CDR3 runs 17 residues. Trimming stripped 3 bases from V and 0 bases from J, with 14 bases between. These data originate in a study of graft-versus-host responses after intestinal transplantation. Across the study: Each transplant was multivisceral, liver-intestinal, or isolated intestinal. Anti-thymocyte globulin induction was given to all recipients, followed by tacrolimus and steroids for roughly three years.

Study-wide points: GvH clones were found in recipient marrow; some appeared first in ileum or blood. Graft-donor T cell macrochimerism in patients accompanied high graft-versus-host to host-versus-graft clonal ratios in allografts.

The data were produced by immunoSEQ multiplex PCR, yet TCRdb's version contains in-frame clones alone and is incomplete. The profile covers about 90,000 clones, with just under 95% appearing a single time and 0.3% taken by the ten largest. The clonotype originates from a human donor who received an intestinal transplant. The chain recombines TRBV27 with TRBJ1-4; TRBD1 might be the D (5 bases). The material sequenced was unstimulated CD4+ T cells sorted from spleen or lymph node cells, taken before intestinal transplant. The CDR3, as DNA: TGTGCCAGCAGTTTTTCGCGGGGCAGCGCAACTAATGAAAAACTGTTTTTT. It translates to CASSFSRGSATNEKLFF.